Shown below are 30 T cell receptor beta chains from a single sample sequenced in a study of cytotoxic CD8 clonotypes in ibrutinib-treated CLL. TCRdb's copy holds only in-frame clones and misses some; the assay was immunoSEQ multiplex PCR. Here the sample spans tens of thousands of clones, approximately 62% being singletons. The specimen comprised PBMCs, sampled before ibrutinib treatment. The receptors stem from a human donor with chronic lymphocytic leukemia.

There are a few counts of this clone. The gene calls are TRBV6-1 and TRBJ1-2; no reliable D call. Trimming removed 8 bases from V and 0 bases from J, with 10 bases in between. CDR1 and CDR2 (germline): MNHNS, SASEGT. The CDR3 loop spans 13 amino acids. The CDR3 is CASAERPNYGYTF. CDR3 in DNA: TGTGCCAGCGCCGAACGGCCTAACTATGGCTACACCTTC.

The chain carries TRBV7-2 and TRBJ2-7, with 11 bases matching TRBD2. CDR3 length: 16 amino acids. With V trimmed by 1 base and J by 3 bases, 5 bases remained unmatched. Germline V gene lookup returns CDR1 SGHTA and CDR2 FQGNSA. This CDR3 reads CASSLVRTSGYYEQYF. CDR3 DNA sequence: TGTGCCAGCAGCTTAGTTCGGACTAGCGGGTACTACGAGCAGTACTTC.

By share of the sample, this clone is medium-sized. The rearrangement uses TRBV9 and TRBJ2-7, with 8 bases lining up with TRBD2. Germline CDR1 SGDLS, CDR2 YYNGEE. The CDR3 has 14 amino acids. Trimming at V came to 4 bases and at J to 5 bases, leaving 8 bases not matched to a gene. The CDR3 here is CASSPRGGRNEQYF. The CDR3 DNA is TGTGCCAGCAGCCCCCGGGGGGGGAGGAACGAGCAGTACTTC.

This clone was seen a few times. CDR3 sequence reads: CAISATGRSYEQYF. DNA for the CDR3: TGTGCCATCAGTGCGACAGGGAGGTCCTACGAGCAGTACTTC. The chain carries TRBV10-3 and TRBJ2-7, with D tentatively TRBD1 (7 bases). Looked up from germline, CDR1 is ENHRY and CDR2 is SYGVKD. V was clipped by 4 bases and J by 1 base, with 11 bases between them. The CDR3 is made up of 14 amino acids.

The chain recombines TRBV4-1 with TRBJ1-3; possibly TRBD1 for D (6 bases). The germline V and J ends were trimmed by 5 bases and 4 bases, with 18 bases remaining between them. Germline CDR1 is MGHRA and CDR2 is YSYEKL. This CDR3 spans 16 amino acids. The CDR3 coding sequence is TGCGCCAGCAGCGCAAGACAGGTGGGCGAAGGAAACACCATATATTTT. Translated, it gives CASSARQVGEGNTIYF.

The CDR3 sequence is CASSGDRVSSETQYF. The CDR3 DNA reads TGCGCCAGCAGCGGGGACAGGGTTTCTAGTGAGACCCAGTACTTC. The chain combines TRBV5-1 with TRBJ2-5; 9 bases align to TRBD1. The CDR3 covers 15 residues. The junction had 9 bases not matched to a gene; V was cut back by 4 bases and J by 5 bases. Germline CDR1 SGHRS, CDR2 YFSETQ.

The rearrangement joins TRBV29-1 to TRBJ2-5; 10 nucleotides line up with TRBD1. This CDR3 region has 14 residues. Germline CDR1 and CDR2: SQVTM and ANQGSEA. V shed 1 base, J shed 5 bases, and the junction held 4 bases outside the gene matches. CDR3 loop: CSVEGGQGLETQYF. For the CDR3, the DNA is TGCAGCGTTGAAGGGGGACAGGGGCTTGAGACCCAGTACTTC.

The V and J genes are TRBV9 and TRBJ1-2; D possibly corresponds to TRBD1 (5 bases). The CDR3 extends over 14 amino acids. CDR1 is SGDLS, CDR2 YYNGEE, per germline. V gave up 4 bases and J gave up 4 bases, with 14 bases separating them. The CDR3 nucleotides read TGTGCCAGCAGCCGGCGGGACGACGTCTATGGCTACACCTTC. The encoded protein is CASSRRDDVYGYTF.

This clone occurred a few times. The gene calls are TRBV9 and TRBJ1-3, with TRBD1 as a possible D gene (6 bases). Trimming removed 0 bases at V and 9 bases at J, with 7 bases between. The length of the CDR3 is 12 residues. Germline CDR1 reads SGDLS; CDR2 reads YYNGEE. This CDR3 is CASSVEGGTIYF. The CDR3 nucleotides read TGTGCCAGCAGCGTAGAAGGGGGCACCATATATTTT. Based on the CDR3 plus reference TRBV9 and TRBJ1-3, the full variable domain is DSGVTQTPKHLITATGQRVTLRCSPRSGDLSVYWYQQSLDQGLQFLIQYYNGEERAKGNILERFSAQQFPDLHSELNLSSLELGDSALYFCASSVEGGTIYFGEGSWLTVV.

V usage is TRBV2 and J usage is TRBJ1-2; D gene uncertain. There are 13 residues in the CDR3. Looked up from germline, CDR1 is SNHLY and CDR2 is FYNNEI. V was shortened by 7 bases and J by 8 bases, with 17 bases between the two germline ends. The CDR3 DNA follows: TGTGCCAGCAATTGGGCCCAGAAAGGGGGCTACACCTTC. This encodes CASNWAQKGGYTF.

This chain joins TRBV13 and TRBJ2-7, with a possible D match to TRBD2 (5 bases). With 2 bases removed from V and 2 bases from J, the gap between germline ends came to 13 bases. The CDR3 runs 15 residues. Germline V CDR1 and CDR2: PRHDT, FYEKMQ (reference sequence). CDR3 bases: TGTGCCAGCAGCTTACGGGCTAGCCCCACCTACGAGCAGTACTTC. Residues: CASSLRASPTYEQYF.

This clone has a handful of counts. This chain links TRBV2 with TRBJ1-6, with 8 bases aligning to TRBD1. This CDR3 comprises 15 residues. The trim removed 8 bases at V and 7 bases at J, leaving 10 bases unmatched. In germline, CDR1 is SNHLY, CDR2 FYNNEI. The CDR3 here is CASLEPGGENSPLHF. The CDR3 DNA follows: TGTGCCAGCCTTGAGCCAGGGGGCGAGAATTCACCCCTCCACTTT.

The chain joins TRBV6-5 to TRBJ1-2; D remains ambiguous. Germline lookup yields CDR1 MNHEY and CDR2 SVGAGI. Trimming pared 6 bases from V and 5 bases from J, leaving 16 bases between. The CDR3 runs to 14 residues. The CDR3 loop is CASRDTRRPYGYTF. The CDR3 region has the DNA TGTGCCAGCAGAGACACGCGGAGGCCGTATGGCTACACCTTC.

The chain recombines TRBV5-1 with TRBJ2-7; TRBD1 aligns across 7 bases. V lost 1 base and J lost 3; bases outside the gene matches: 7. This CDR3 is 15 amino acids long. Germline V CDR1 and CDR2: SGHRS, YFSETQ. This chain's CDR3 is CASSLFSTGFYEQYF. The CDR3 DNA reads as TGCGCCAGCAGCTTGTTCTCGACAGGGTTCTACGAGCAGTACTTC.

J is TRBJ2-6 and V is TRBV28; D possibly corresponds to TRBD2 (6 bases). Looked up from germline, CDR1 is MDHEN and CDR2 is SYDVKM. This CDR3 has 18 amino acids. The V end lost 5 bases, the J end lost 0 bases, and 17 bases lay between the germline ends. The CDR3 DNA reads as TGTGCCAGCAGTACGAGACTAGGGGACTCCTCTGGGGCCAACGTCCTGACTTTC. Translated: CASSTRLGDSSGANVLTF.

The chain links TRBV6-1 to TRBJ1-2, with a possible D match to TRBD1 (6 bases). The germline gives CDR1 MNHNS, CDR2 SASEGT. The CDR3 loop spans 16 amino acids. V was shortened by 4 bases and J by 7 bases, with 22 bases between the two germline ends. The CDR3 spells CASSGDRTVRATGYTF. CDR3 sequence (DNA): TGTGCCAGCAGTGGAGACAGGACAGTGCGGGCTACTGGCTACACCTTC.

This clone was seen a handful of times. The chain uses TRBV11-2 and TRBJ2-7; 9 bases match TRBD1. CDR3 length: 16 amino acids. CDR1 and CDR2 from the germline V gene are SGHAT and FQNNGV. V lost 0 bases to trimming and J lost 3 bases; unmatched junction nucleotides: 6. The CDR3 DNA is TGTGCCAGCAGCTTAGACCGGACAGGGGTCGTCTACGAGCAGTACTTC. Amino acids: CASSLDRTGVVYEQYF.

In DNA form, the CDR3 reads TGTGCCAGCAGCCCCAGTGCGGGGGACCCCCGGGAGACCCAGTACTTC. It is translated as CASSPSAGDPRETQYF. The chain is built from TRBV11-2 and TRBJ2-5, with 7 bases aligning to TRBD2. V shed 5 bases and J 5 bases; nucleotides not matched to a gene: 14. Germline CDR1 and CDR2: SGHAT and FQNNGV. The CDR3 is made up of 16 amino acids.

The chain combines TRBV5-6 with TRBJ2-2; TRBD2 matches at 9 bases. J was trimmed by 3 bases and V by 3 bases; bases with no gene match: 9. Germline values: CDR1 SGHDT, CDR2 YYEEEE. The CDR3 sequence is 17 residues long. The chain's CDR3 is CASSSTIAGADTGELFF. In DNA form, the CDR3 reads TGTGCCAGCAGCTCTACAATAGCGGGGGCCGACACCGGGGAGCTGTTTTTT.

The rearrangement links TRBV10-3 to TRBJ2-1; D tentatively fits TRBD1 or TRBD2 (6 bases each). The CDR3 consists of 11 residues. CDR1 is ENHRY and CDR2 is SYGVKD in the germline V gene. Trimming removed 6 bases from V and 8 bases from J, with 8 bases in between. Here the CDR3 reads CAIRGGYEQFF. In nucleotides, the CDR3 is TGTGCCATCAGGGGGGGCTATGAGCAGTTCTTC.

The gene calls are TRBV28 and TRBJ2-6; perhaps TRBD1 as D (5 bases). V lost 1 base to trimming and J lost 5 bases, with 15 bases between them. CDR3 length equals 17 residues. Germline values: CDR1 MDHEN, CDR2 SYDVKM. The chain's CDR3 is CASSLLFARGRANVLTF. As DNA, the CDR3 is TGTGCCAGCAGTTTATTGTTCGCAAGGGGTCGGGCCAACGTCCTGACTTTC.

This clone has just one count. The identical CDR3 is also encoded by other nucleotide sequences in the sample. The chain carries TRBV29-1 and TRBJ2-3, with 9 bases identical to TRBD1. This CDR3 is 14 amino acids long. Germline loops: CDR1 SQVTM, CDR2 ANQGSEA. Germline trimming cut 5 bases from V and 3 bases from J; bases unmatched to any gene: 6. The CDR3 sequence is CSVKGQGKTDTQYF. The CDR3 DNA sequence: TGCAGCGTTAAGGGACAGGGAAAGACAGATACGCAGTATTTT.

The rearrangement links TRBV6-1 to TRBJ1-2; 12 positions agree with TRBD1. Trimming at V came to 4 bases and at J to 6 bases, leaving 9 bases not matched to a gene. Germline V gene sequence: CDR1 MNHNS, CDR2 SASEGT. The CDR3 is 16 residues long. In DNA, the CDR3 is TGTGCCAGCAGTGTTTCCGGGACAGGGGGCTATAATGGCTACACCTTC. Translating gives CASSVSGTGGYNGYTF.

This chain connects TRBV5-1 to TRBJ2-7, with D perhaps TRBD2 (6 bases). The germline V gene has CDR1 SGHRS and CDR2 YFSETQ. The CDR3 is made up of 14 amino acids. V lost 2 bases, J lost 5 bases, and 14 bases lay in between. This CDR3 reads CASSFEEGTDEQYF. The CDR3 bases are TGCGCCAGCAGCTTCGAGGAGGGAACGGACGAGCAGTACTTC. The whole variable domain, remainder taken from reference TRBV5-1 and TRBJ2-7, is KAGVTQTPRYLIKTRGQQVTLSCSPISGHRSVSWYQQTPGQGLQFLFEYFSETQRNKGNFPGRFSGRQFSNSRSEMNVSTLELGDSALYLCASSFEEGTDEQYFGPGTRLTVT.

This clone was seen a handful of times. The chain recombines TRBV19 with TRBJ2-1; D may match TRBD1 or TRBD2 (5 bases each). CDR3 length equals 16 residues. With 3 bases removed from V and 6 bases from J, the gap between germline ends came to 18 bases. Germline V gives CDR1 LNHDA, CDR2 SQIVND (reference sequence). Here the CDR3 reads CASSMGVVQVGNEQFF. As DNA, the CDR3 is TGTGCCAGTAGTATGGGAGTCGTACAGGTAGGCAATGAGCAGTTCTTC.

This CDR3 reads CASALRQVSSGNTIYF. In nucleotides, the CDR3 is TGTGCTAGTGCCCTGAGACAGGTCAGCTCTGGAAACACCATATATTTT. This chain links TRBV12-5 with TRBJ1-3, with a tentative D call TRBD1 (6 bases). CDR1 is LGHNT, CDR2 FRNRAP, per germline. The CDR3 covers 16 residues. Trimming stripped 7 bases from V and 0 bases from J, with 16 bases between.

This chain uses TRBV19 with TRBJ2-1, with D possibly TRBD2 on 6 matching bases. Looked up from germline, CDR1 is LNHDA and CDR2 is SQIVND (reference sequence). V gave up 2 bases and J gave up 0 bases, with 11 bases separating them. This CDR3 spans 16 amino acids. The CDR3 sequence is CASSISIGGSYNEQFF. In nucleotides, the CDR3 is TGTGCCAGTAGTATATCGATCGGGGGCTCCTACAATGAGCAGTTCTTC.

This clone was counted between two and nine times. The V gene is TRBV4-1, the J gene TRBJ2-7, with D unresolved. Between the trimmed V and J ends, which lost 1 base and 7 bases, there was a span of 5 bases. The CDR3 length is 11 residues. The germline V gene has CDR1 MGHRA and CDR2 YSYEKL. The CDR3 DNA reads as TGCGCCAGCAGCCAAGGGTGGGAGCAGTACTTC. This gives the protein CASSQGWEQYF.

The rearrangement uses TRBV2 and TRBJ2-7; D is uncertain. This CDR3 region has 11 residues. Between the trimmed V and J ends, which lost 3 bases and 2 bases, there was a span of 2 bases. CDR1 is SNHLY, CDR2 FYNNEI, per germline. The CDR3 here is CASSDAYEQYF. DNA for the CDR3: TGTGCCAGCAGTGACGCCTACGAGCAGTACTTC.

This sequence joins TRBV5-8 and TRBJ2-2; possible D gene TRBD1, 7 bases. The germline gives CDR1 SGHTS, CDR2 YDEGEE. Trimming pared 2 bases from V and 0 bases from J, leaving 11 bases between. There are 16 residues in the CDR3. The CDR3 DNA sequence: TGTGCCAGCAGCTTCAGGGGGGTCGCGAACACCGGGGAGCTGTTTTTT. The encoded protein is CASSFRGVANTGELFF.